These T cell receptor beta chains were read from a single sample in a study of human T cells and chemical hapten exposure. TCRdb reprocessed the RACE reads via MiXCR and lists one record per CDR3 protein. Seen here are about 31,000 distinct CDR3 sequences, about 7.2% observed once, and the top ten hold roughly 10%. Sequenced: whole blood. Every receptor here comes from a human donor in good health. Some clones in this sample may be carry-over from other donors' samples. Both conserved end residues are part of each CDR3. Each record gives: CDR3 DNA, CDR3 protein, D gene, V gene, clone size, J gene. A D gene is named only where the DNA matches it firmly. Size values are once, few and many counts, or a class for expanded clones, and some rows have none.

DNA: TGTGCCAGCAGCTTAGTACCACAAGAAGAGACCCAGTACTTC
CDR3: CASSLVPQEETQYF
D: NA
V: TRBV7-2
size: many
J: TRBJ2-5

DNA: TGTGCCAGCAGTTCAAGGTTGAGGGGGGCCAACGTCCTGACTTTC
CDR3: CASSSRLRGANVLTF
D: NA
V: TRBV6-5
size: NA
J: TRBJ2-6

DNA: TGCAGTGCCGAGGTCGGGACTAGAGGGAATGAGCAGTTCTTC
CDR3: CSAEVGTRGNEQFF
D: TRBD2
V: TRBV20-1
size: many
J: TRBJ2-1

DNA: TGTGCCAGCAGTTTTTGGGCGACCTATAATTCACCCCTCCACTTT
CDR3: CASSFWATYNSPLHF
D: NA
V: TRBV12-3/TRBV12-4
size: many
J: TRBJ1-6

DNA: TGTGCCAGCAGTTTCGGCCAGGGGACCACTAGCACAGATACGCAGTATTTT
CDR3: CASSFGQGTTSTDTQYF
D: NA
V: TRBV12-3/TRBV12-4
size: few
J: TRBJ2-3

DNA: TGTGCCAGCTCACCACTCGGACAGCTGATGAGCTCTGGAAACACCATATATTTT
CDR3: CASSPLGQLMSSGNTIYF
D: NA
V: TRBV18
size: many
J: TRBJ1-3

DNA: TGCAGTGGACTCGACTACAATGAGCAGTTCTTC
CDR3: CSGLDYNEQFF
D: NA
V: TRBV20-1
size: many
J: TRBJ2-1

DNA: TGTGCCAGCAGCTACAACCGGGACCAGCCTGGGGAGCAGTACTTC
CDR3: CASSYNRDQPGEQYF
D: NA
V: TRBV7-9
size: NA
J: TRBJ2-7

DNA: TGTGCCAGCAGTGAAATGGGCCAGCTGAACACTGAAGCTTTCTTT
CDR3: CASSEMGQLNTEAFF
D: NA
V: TRBV2
size: many
J: TRBJ1-1

DNA: TGTGCCAGCCTATCGGGACTTCAGAATACGCAGTATTTT
CDR3: CASLSGLQNTQYF
D: NA
V: TRBV12-3/TRBV12-4
size: many
J: TRBJ2-3

DNA: TGTGCCAGCAGAATGACAGCGAACTATGGCTACACCTTC
CDR3: CASRMTANYGYTF
D: NA
V: TRBV27
size: many
J: TRBJ1-2

DNA: TGCAGTGCTAGAGACGCCGGCGTGAATTCACCCCTCCACTTT
CDR3: CSARDAGVNSPLHF
D: NA
V: TRBV20-1
size: few
J: TRBJ1-6

DNA: TGCGCCACAGCAGATCAGGGAGTCAGCTCTGGGGCCAACGTCCTGACTTTC
CDR3: CATADQGVSSGANVLTF
D: NA
V: TRBV5-1
size: NA
J: TRBJ2-6

DNA: TGCAGTGCTGGGATGACGGGGCGGAATGAAAAACTGTTTTTT
CDR3: CSAGMTGRNEKLFF
D: NA
V: TRBV20-1
size: few
J: TRBJ1-4

DNA: TGTGCCAGCAGCCAAGATATAATAGCGGCGGACAAATCTAGCACAGATACGCAGTATTTT
CDR3: CASSQDIIAADKSSTDTQYF
D: NA
V: TRBV3-1
size: NA
J: TRBJ2-3

DNA: TGTGCCAGCGCCGGGCTGGGACAGGGGACCGGGGAGACCCAGTACTTC
CDR3: CASAGLGQGTGETQYF
D: TRBD1
V: TRBV10-3
size: few
J: TRBJ2-5

DNA: TGCAGTGCTAGAGATGGTGGCTACGAGCAGTACTTC
CDR3: CSARDGGYEQYF
D: NA
V: TRBV20-1
size: many
J: TRBJ2-7

DNA: TGTGCCAGCAGCCCGGGGACGACTCGAAGCTCTGGGGCCAACGTCCTGACTTTC
CDR3: CASSPGTTRSSGANVLTF
D: NA
V: TRBV5-4
size: NA
J: TRBJ2-6

DNA: TGTGCCAGCAGCGTGACAAGTTCCTACGAGCAGTACTTC
CDR3: CASSVTSSYEQYF
D: NA
V: TRBV13
size: NA
J: TRBJ2-7

DNA: TGCAGCTCAGGGGGACTAGCGGGAGAGGTAGGGACAGATACGCAGTATTTT
CDR3: CSSGGLAGEVGTDTQYF
D: TRBD2
V: TRBV29-1
size: NA
J: TRBJ2-3

DNA: TGCAGTGCTTACAGGGCGCTAGGCGTCGGACTGAGCTCCTACAATGAGCAGTTCTTC
CDR3: CSAYRALGVGLSSYNEQFF
D: NA
V: TRBV20-1
size: NA
J: TRBJ2-1

DNA: TGTGCCAGCAGTTTTTCGGGCGGGGGTTCACCCCTCCACTTT
CDR3: CASSFSGGGSPLHF
D: NA
V: TRBV12-3/TRBV12-4
size: many
J: TRBJ1-6

DNA: TGTGCCAGCGCCCCCCCAATGAACACTGAAGCTTTCTTT
CDR3: CASAPPMNTEAFF
D: NA
V: TRBV25-1
size: few
J: TRBJ1-1

DNA: TGTGCCAGCAGTTTATGCTCGCGGGTAAACAATGAGCAGTTCTTC
CDR3: CASSLCSRVNNEQFF
D: NA
V: TRBV27
size: NA
J: TRBJ2-1

DNA: TGTGCCAGCAGCCGGTCTAGCGGGGGGGCAGATACGCAGTATTTT
CDR3: CASSRSSGGADTQYF
D: TRBD2
V: TRBV7-2
size: many
J: TRBJ2-3

DNA: TGTGCCAGCAGCTTACTCACAGCTAACTATGGCTACACCTTC
CDR3: CASSLLTANYGYTF
D: NA
V: TRBV7-2
size: NA
J: TRBJ1-2

DNA: TGCAGTGCTCCCCACGGGGGAGGAGGGGATACGCAGTATTTT
CDR3: CSAPHGGGGDTQYF
D: NA
V: TRBV20-1
size: many
J: TRBJ2-3

DNA: TGTGCCAGCAGCGTAGACCCTAGCCATGAGCAGTTCTTC
CDR3: CASSVDPSHEQFF
D: NA
V: TRBV9
size: NA
J: TRBJ2-1

DNA: TGTGCCAGCAGTGAAGATTTGCAGAGTAGGAACACTGAAGCTTTCTTT
CDR3: CASSEDLQSRNTEAFF
D: NA
V: TRBV6-1
size: many
J: TRBJ1-1

DNA: TGTGCCAGCAGCTACACTAGCGGGATTAATGAGCAGTTCTTC
CDR3: CASSYTSGINEQFF
D: TRBD2
V: TRBV14
size: many
J: TRBJ2-1

DNA: TGTGCCATCAGTGGAGGGGGAACTGAAGCTTTCTTT
CDR3: CAISGGGTEAFF
D: NA
V: TRBV10-3
size: NA
J: TRBJ1-1

DNA: TGTGCCAGCAGTTTCCTGGACAGCCCCTACGAGCAGTACTTC
CDR3: CASSFLDSPYEQYF
D: NA
V: TRBV6-2/TRBV6-3
size: NA
J: TRBJ2-7

DNA: TGCAGTGCAACATCGGGGCTGTTCACAGATACGCAGTATTTT
CDR3: CSATSGLFTDTQYF
D: NA
V: TRBV20-1
size: NA
J: TRBJ2-3

DNA: TGTGCCAGCAGCTTTCGGACAGGGGCAGAGACCCAGTACTTC
CDR3: CASSFRTGAETQYF
D: TRBD1
V: TRBV7-9
size: few
J: TRBJ2-5

DNA: TGTGCCAGCTCAGCAACAGGGTCCGCCGGGGAGCTGTTTTTT
CDR3: CASSATGSAGELFF
D: NA
V: TRBV18
size: many
J: TRBJ2-2

DNA: TGTGCCAGCACCTATTCCAGGCAGAACACTGAAGCTTTCTTT
CDR3: CASTYSRQNTEAFF
D: NA
V: TRBV2
size: few
J: TRBJ1-1

DNA: TGTGCCAGCAGCCAAGGGGCGGGGCCCGGCAATGAGCAGTTCTTC
CDR3: CASSQGAGPGNEQFF
D: NA
V: TRBV3-1
size: many
J: TRBJ2-1

DNA: TGTGCCAGCAGCTTAGCGGCGGGAAATCAGCCCCAGCATTTT
CDR3: CASSLAAGNQPQHF
D: NA
V: TRBV7-8
size: few
J: TRBJ1-5

DNA: TGTGCCAGCAGCGTAGTGTCCTCGGGGACCCAGTACTTC
CDR3: CASSVVSSGTQYF
D: NA
V: TRBV9
size: NA
J: TRBJ2-5

DNA: TGTGCCAGCAGGGACCGCTTGAACACTGAAGCTTTCTTT
CDR3: CASRDRLNTEAFF
D: NA
V: TRBV6-1
size: many
J: TRBJ1-1

DNA: TGTGCCAGCAGTTCCATAGCTCTTAGGGATGAGCAGTTCTTC
CDR3: CASSSIALRDEQFF
D: NA
V: TRBV6-2/TRBV6-3
size: many
J: TRBJ2-1

DNA: TGTGCCAGCATACGTCCGACCGGAGAGCTGTTTTTT
CDR3: CASIRPTGELFF
D: NA
V: TRBV5-8
size: few
J: TRBJ2-2

DNA: TGCGCCAGCAGCCAAGGTTGGCAGGCTACGAACACTGAAGCTTTCTTT
CDR3: CASSQGWQATNTEAFF
D: NA
V: TRBV4-1
size: NA
J: TRBJ1-1

DNA: TGTGCCAGCAGCCTTTGGGGTTCCGGGACTCTGAACACTGAAGCTTTCTTT
CDR3: CASSLWGSGTLNTEAFF
D: NA
V: TRBV5-4
size: few
J: TRBJ1-1

DNA: TGTGCCAGCAGCCACAGCGGAGACCCGGGTCCCCAGTACTTC
CDR3: CASSHSGDPGPQYF
D: NA
V: TRBV7-2
size: few
J: TRBJ2-5

DNA: TGTGCCAGCAGAGCCCTAGAGGGAGCTGGAAACACCATATATTTT
CDR3: CASRALEGAGNTIYF
D: NA
V: TRBV2
size: many
J: TRBJ1-3

DNA: TGTGCCAGCAGTTTAGGCATAAACACTGAAGCTTTCTTT
CDR3: CASSLGINTEAFF
D: NA
V: TRBV12-3/TRBV12-4
size: many
J: TRBJ1-1

DNA: TGCAGCGTTGTTTCTGGAGGGGACCAAGAGACCCAGTACTTC
CDR3: CSVVSGGDQETQYF
D: NA
V: TRBV29-1
size: NA
J: TRBJ2-5

DNA: TGTGCCAGCAGCCAAGTAAGAGGAGGGACCTCATACAATGAGCAGTTCTTC
CDR3: CASSQVRGGTSYNEQFF
D: NA
V: TRBV4-2
size: many
J: TRBJ2-1

DNA: TGTGCCAGCAGTTTAAGTGCAGGGAGGAATGAAAAACTGTTTTTT
CDR3: CASSLSAGRNEKLFF
D: NA
V: TRBV12-3/TRBV12-4
size: NA
J: TRBJ1-4

DNA: TGCAGTGCTAGAGAGACAAATCGTGGCTACACCTTC
CDR3: CSARETNRGYTF
D: NA
V: TRBV20-1
size: many
J: TRBJ1-2

DNA: TGTGCCAGCAGTTTCGGAGGGAGCCCCTATAATTCACCCCTCCACTTT
CDR3: CASSFGGSPYNSPLHF
D: NA
V: TRBV28
size: few
J: TRBJ1-6

DNA: TGTGCCAGCAGTTTGGTAGGGGACAGGGGGAACGAGCAGTACTTC
CDR3: CASSLVGDRGNEQYF
D: TRBD1
V: TRBV28
size: many
J: TRBJ2-7

DNA: TGCGCCAGCACCCAACACCACAGGGGCACAGATACGCAGTATTTT
CDR3: CASTQHHRGTDTQYF
D: NA
V: TRBV5-1
size: many
J: TRBJ2-3

DNA: TGTGCCAGCAGAAAGACGGGGAACACTGAAGCTTTCTTT
CDR3: CASRKTGNTEAFF
D: NA
V: TRBV28
size: many
J: TRBJ1-1

DNA: TGCAGTGCTAGAGTCGTACCTAGGAAACCGGGGGAGGAAACCTACGAGCAGTACTTC
CDR3: CSARVVPRKPGEETYEQYF
D: NA
V: TRBV20-1
size: many
J: TRBJ2-7

DNA: TGCAGCGTTGCGACCAGCTCCTACGAGCAGTACTTC
CDR3: CSVATSSYEQYF
D: NA
V: TRBV29-1
size: many
J: TRBJ2-7

DNA: TGTGCCTGGAGTTGGGTAGTGAACACTGAAGCTTTCTTT
CDR3: CAWSWVVNTEAFF
D: NA
V: TRBV30
size: NA
J: TRBJ1-1

DNA: TGCGCAGGACTAGCGGTCACCGGGGAGCTGTTTTTT
CDR3: CAGLAVTGELFF
D: TRBD2
V: TRBV20-1
size: few
J: TRBJ2-2